The sequence of this T cell receptor beta chain was determined in a study of T cells after yellow fever vaccination. Whole-study results and caveats: On re-exposure, the response was weaker but peaked faster, at day 5 versus 15.

This clonotype was observed a handful of times. Its antigen is as yet unknown. TCRdb reprocessed the 5' RACE reads with MiXCR, giving one entry per CDR3 protein. The sample lists about 360,000 distinct CDR3 sequences; around 6.5% were seen once. Per germline, CDR1 SGHTA and CDR2 FQGTGA. Trimming left V 5 bases short and J 0 bases short, with 7 bases between. The CDR3 loop spans 14 amino acids. The sample in question was PBMCs, obtained 5 days after the yellow fever booster vaccination. The V and J genes are TRBV7-3 and TRBJ2-2; D is perhaps TRBD2 (5 bases). The receptor was derived from a man aged 30-40 years who received the YFV17D yellow fever vaccine. The DNA for the CDR3 is TGTGCCAGCAGCATACTAGCGAACACCGGGGAGCTGTTTTTT. Amino acids: CASSILANTGELFF.